This paragraph reports one T cell receptor beta chain. This table comes from immunoSEQ multiplex PCR, and its TCRdb copy is limited to in-frame clones, with some not included. The profile shows some 580,000 clones, around 97% of them singletons. The CDR3 runs to 12 residues. The V gene end was trimmed by 5 bases and the J gene end by 6 bases; junction bases not matched to a gene: 3. The germline V gene has CDR1 SGHNT and CDR2 YENEEA. The sample is drawn from a study of shared clonotypes between healthy human individuals. The chain has TRBV11-3 and TRBJ2-7; TRBD1 matches 8 bases. This receptor was obtained from a woman aged 25-40 years in good health. Input material: naive CD4+ T cells sorted from blood. This sample's subset: CD45RA+ positively selected. The CDR3 DNA follows: TGTGCCAGCAGCAGGACAGGGATCGAGCAGTACTTC. Translated: CASSRTGIEQYF.